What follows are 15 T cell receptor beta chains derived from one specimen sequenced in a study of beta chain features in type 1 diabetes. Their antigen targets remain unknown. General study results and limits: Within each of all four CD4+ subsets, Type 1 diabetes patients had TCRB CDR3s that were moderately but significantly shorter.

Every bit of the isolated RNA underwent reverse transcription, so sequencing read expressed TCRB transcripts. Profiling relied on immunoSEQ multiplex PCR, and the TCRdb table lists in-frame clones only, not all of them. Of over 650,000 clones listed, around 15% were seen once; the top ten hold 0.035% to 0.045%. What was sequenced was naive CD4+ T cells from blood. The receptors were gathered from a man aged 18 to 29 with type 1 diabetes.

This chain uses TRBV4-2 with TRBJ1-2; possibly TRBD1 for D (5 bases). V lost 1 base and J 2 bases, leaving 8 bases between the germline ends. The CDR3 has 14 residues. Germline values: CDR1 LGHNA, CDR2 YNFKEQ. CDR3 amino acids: CASSQAAGNYGYTF. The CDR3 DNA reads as TGTGCCAGCAGCCAAGCCGCAGGGAACTATGGCTACACCTTC.

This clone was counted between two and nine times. The CDR3 is CASSFRSSHDNEQFF. The DNA of the CDR3 is TGTGCCAGCAGTTTTAGGTCTAGTCATGACAATGAGCAGTTCTTC. The J gene is TRBJ2-1, the V gene TRBV27, with unresolved D. CDR1 is MNHEY and CDR2 is SMNVEV in the germline V gene (reference sequence). Trimming stripped 3 bases from V and 5 bases from J, with 14 bases between. This CDR3 region has 15 residues.

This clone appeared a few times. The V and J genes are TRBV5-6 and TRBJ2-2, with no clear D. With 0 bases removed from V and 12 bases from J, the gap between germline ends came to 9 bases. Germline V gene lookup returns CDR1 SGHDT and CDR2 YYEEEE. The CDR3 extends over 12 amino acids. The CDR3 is CASSLDQAKLFF. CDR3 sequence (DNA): TGTGCCAGCAGCTTGGATCAGGCTAAGCTGTTTTTT.

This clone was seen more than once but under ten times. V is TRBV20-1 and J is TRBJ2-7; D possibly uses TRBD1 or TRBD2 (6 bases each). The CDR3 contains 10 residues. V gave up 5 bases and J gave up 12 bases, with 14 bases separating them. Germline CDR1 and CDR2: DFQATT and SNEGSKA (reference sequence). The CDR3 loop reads CSAFGGSLYF. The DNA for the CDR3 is TGCAGTGCTTTCGGGGGCTCCCTGTACTTC.

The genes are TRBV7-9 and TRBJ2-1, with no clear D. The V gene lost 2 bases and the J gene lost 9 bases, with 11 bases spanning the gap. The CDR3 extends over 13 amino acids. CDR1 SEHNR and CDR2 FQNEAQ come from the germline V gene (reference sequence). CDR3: CASSLLAMGEQFF. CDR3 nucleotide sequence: TGTGCCAGCAGCTTATTGGCAATGGGTGAGCAGTTCTTC.

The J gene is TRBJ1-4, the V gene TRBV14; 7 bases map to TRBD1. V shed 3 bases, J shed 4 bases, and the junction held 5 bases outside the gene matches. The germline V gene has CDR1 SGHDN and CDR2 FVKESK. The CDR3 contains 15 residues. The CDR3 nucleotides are TGTGCCAGCAGCCATCCGGGACAGATTAATGAAAAACTGTTTTTT. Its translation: CASSHPGQINEKLFF.

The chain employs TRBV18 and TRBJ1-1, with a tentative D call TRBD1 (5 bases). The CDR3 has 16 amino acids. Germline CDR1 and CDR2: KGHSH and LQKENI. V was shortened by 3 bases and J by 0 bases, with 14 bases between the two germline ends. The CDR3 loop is CASSPPQGPLNTEAFF. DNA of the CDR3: TGTGCCAGCTCACCCCCCCAGGGACCGTTGAACACTGAAGCTTTCTTT.

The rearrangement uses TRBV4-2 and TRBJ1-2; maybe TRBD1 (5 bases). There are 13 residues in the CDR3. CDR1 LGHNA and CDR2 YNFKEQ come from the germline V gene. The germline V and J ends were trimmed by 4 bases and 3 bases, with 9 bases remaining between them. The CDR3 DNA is TGTGCCAGCAGCCCAGGGCAGGACTATGGCTACACCTTC. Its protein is CASSPGQDYGYTF.

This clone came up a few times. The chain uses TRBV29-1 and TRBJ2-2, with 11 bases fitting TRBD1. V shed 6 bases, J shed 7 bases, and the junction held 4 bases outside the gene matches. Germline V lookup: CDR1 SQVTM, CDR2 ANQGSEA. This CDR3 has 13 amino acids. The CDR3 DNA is TGCAGCGTCGCGGGACAGGGGGTCGGGGAGCTGTTTTTT. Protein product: CSVAGQGVGELFF.

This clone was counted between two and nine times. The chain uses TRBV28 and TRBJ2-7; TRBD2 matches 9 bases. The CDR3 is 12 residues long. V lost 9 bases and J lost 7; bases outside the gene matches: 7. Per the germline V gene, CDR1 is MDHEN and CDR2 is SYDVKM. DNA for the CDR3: TGTGCCAGTAGCGGGGGTGGTCGGGAGCAGTACTTC. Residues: CASSGGGREQYF.

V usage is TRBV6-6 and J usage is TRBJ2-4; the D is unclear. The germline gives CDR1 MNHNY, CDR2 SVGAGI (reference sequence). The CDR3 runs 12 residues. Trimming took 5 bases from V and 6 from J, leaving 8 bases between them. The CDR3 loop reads CASSLPGNIQYF. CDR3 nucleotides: TGTGCCAGCAGTCTCCCAGGAAACATTCAGTACTTC.

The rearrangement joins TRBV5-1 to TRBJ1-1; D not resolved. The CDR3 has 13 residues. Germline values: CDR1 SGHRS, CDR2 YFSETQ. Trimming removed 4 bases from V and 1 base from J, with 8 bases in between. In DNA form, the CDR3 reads TGCGCCAGCAGCGAAGTCAGGAACACTGAAGCTTTCTTT. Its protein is CASSEVRNTEAFF.

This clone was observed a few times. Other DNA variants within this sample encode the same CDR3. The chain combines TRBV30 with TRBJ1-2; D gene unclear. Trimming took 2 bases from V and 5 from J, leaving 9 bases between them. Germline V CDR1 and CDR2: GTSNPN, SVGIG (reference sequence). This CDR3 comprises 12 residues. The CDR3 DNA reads TGTGCCTGGAGTCCTGACAATTATGGCTACACCTTC. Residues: CAWSPDNYGYTF.

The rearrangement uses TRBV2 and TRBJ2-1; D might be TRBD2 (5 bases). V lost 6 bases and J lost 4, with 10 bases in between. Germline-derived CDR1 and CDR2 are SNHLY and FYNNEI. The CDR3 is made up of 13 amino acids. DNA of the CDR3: TGTGCCAGCAGCCCTACTAGTTACAATGAGCAGTTCTTC. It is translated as CASSPTSYNEQFF.

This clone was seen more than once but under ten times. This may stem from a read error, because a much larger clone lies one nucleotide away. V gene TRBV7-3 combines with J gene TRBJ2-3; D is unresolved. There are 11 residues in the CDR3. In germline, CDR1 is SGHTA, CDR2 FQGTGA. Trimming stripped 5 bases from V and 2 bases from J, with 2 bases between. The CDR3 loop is CASSVTDTQYF. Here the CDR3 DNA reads TGTGCCAGCAGCGTCACAGATACGCAGTATTTT.